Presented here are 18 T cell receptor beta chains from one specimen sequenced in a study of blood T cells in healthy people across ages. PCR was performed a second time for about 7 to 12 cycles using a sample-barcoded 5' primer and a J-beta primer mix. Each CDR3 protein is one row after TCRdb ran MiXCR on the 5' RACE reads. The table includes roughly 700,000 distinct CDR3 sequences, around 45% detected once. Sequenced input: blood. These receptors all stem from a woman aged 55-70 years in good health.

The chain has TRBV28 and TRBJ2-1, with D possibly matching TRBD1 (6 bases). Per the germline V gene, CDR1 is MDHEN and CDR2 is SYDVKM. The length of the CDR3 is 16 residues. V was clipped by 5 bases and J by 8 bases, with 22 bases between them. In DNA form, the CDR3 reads TGTGCCAGCAGTCCCTCTCGTCCCAGGAGGACAGATGAGCAGTTCTTC. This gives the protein CASSPSRPRRTDEQFF.

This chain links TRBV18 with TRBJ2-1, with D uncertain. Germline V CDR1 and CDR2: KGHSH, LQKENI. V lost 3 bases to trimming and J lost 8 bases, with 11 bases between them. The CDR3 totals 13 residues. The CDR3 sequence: CASSPLTHDEQFF. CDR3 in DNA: TGTGCCAGCTCACCCCTTACTCATGATGAGCAGTTCTTC.

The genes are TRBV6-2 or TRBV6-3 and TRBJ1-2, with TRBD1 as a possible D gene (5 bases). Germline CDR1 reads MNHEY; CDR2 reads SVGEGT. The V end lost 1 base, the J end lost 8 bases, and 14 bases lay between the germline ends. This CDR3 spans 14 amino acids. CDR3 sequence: CASSYFDSRRGYTF. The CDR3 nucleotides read TGTGCCAGCAGTTACTTCGACAGCCGGCGGGGCTACACCTTC.

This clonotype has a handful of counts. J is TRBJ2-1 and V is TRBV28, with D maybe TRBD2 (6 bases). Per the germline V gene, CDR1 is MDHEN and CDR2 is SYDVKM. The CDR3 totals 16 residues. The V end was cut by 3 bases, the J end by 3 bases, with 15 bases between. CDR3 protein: CASSLTAGSNYNEQFF. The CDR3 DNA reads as TGTGCCAGCAGTTTGACAGCGGGCAGCAACTACAATGAGCAGTTCTTC.

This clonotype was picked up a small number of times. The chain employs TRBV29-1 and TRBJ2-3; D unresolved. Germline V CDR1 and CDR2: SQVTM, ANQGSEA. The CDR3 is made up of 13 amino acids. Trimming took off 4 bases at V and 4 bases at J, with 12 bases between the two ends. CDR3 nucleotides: TGCAGCGTTGTTTTTGTGGTCGCAGATACGCAGTATTTT. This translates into CSVVFVVADTQYF.

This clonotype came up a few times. CDR3 residues: CSAKQGLGNQPQHF. CDR3 in DNA: TGCAGTGCTAAGCAGGGTCTGGGCAATCAGCCCCAGCATTTT. The chain couples TRBV20-1 to TRBJ1-5; D may be TRBD1 (5 bases). V lost 4 bases and J lost 2, with 12 bases in between. This CDR3 has 14 residues. CDR1 and CDR2 (germline): DFQATT, SNEGSKA (reference sequence).

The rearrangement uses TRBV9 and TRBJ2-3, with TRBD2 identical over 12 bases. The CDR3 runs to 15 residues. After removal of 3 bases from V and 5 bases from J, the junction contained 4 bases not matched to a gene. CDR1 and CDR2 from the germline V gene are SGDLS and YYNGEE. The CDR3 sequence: CASSASGRAEDTQYF. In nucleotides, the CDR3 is TGTGCCAGCAGCGCTAGCGGGAGGGCCGAAGATACGCAGTATTTT.

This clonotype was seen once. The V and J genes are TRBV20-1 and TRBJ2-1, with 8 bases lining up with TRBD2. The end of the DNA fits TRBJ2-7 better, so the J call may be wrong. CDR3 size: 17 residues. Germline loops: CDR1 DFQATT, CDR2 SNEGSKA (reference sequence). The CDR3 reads CSARAPGGREVYNEQYF. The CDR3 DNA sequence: TGCAGTGCTAGAGCCCCGGGGGGGCGGGAGGTCTACAATGAGCAGTACTTC.

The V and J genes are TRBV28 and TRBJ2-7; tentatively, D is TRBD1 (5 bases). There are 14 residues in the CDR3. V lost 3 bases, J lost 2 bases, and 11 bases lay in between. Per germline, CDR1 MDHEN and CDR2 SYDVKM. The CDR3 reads CASSFSDTTYEQYF. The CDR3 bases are TGTGCCAGCAGTTTTTCGGACACCACCTACGAGCAGTACTTC.

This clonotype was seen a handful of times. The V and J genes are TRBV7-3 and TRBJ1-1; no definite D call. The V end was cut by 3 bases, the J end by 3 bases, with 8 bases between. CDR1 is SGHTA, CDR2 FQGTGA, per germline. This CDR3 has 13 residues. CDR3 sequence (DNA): TGTGCCAGCAGCTTGTCTGGGGACACTGAAGCTTTCTTT. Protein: CASSLSGDTEAFF.

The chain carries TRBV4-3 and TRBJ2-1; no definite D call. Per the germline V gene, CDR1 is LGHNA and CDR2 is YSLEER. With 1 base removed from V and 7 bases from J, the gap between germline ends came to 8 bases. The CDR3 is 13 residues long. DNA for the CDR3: TGCGCCAGCAGCCAAGGTATCCTAAATGAGCAGTTCTTC. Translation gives CASSQGILNEQFF.

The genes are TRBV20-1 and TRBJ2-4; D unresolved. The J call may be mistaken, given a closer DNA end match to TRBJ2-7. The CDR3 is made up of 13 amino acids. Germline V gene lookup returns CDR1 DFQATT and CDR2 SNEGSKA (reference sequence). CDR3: CSAAPNWIYEQYF. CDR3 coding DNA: TGCAGTGCTGCTCCTAACTGGATCTACGAGCAGTACTTC.

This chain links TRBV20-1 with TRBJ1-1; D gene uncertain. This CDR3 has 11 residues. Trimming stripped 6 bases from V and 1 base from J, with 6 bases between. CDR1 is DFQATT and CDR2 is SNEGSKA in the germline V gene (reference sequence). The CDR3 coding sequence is TGCAGTGCAATCTGGAACACTGAAGCTTTCTTT. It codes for CSAIWNTEAFF.

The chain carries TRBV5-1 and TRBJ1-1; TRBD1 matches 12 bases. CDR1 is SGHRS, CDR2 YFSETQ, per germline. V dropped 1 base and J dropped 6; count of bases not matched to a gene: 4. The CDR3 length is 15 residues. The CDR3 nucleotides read TGCGCCAGCAGCTTGAAGGGACAGGGGGCTTCTGAAGCTTTCTTT. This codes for CASSLKGQGASEAFF.

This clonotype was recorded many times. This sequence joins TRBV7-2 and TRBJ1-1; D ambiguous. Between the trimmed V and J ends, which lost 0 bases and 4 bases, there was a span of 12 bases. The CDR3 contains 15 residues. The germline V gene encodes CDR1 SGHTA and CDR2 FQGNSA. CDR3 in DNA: TGTGCCAGCAGCTTAGCGCCGGTCGAAACCACTGAAGCTTTCTTT. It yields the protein CASSLAPVETTEAFF. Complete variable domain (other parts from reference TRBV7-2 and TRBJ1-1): GAGVSQSPSNKVTEKGKDVELRCDPISGHTALYWYRQSLGQGLEFLIYFQGNSAPDKSGLPSDRFSAERTGGSVSTLTIQRTQQEDSAVYLCASSLAPVETTEAFFGQGTRLTVV.

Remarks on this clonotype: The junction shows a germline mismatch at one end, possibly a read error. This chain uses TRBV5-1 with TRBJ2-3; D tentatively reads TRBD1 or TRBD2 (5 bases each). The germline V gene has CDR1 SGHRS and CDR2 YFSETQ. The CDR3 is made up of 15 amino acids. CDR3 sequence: CVSSLVGTTTDTQYF. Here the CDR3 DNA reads TGCGTCAGCAGCTTGGTGGGGACCACCACAGATACGCAGTATTTT.

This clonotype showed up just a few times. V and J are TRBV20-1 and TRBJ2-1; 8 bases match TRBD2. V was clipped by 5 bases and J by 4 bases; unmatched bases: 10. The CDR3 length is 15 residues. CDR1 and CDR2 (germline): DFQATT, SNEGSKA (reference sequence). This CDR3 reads CSAPRQRESYNEQFF. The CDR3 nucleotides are TGCAGTGCTCCACGTCAGCGGGAGTCGTACAATGAGCAGTTCTTC.

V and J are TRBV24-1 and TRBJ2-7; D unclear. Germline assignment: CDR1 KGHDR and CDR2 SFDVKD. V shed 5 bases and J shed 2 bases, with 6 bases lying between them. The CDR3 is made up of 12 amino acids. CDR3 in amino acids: CATSGHTYEQYF. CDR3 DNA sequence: TGTGCCACCAGTGGCCACACCTACGAGCAGTACTTC.